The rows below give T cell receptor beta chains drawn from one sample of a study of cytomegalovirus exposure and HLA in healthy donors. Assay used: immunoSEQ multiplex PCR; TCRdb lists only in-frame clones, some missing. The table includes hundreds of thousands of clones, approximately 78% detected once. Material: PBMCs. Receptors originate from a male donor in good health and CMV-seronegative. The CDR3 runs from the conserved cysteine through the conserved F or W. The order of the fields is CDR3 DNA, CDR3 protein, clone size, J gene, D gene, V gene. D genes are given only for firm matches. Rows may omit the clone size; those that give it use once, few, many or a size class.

DNA: TGTGCCAGCAGCTTCGGCCGAGGGAGCACTGAAGCTTTCTTT
CDR3: CASSFGRGSTEAFF
size: once
J: TRBJ1-1
D: -
V: TRBV13

DNA: TGTGCCAGCAGCGTAGCTGCTAGCGGGAGGGCCGGCGAGCAGTACTTC
CDR3: CASSVAASGRAGEQYF
size: -
J: TRBJ2-7
D: TRBD2
V: TRBV9

DNA: TGTGCCACCAGCAGGCGACAGGGACCTTACGAGCAGTACTTC
CDR3: CATSRRQGPYEQYF
size: -
J: TRBJ2-7
D: TRBD1
V: TRBV15

DNA: TGCAGCGTGGAGATCGAGCAGTTCTTC
CDR3: CSVEIEQFF
size: -
J: TRBJ2-1
D: -
V: TRBV29-1

DNA: TGTGCCAGTGCCGTCGGGAGCGGGAACTCCTACAATGAGCAGTTCTTC
CDR3: CASAVGSGNSYNEQFF
size: few
J: TRBJ2-1
D: TRBD2
V: TRBV19

DNA: TGCGCCAGCGGAACCGGGAACTCCTACGAGCAGTACTTC
CDR3: CASGTGNSYEQYF
size: -
J: TRBJ2-7
D: -
V: TRBV5-1

DNA: TGTGCCACCAGCAGCAACTTGGGGGGGAGGGGTGCCGGGGAGCTGTTTTTT
CDR3: CATSSNLGGRGAGELFF
size: -
J: TRBJ2-2
D: TRBD2
V: TRBV15

DNA: TGTGCCAGCAGCCCTGGGACAGTAGGAGATACGCAGTATTTT
CDR3: CASSPGTVGDTQYF
size: -
J: TRBJ2-3
D: TRBD1
V: TRBV28

DNA: TGTGCCAGTAGTGGGCTGGAGGCAGGTAAGAGGCCCCAGCATTTT
CDR3: CASSGLEAGKRPQHF
size: -
J: TRBJ1-5
D: -
V: TRBV19

DNA: TGTGCCAGCAGCTTGATGCGGAGGGGGCAGGATACGCAGTATTTT
CDR3: CASSLMRRGQDTQYF
size: -
J: TRBJ2-3
D: -
V: TRBV5-6

DNA: TGTGCCAGTACCCCCTTTAGCGACAGCACAGATACGCAGTATTTT
CDR3: CASTPFSDSTDTQYF
size: once
J: TRBJ2-3
D: -
V: TRBV19

DNA: TGTGCCAGCAGCGTAGGATCTTTACAGGGGGCGAGTGAAGCTTTCTTT
CDR3: CASSVGSLQGASEAFF
size: -
J: TRBJ1-1
D: TRBD1
V: TRBV9

DNA: TGCGCCAGCAGCACATTGACCGGGACAGGCTACGAGCAGTACTTC
CDR3: CASSTLTGTGYEQYF
size: -
J: TRBJ2-7
D: TRBD1
V: TRBV5-1

DNA: TGTGCCAGCAATAGGCAGGGGGCCCACGAGCAGTACTTC
CDR3: CASNRQGAHEQYF
size: -
J: TRBJ2-7
D: TRBD1
V: TRBV2

DNA: TGTGCCAGCAGTGAATCCCGGACAGGGGAGTCGGGAACAGATACGCAGTATTTT
CDR3: CASSESRTGESGTDTQYF
size: -
J: TRBJ2-3
D: TRBD1
V: TRBV25-1

DNA: TGCGCCAGCAGCTTGGAGTCACAGAATGAAAAACTGTTTTTT
CDR3: CASSLESQNEKLFF
size: -
J: TRBJ1-4
D: -
V: TRBV5-1

DNA: TGCGCCAGCAGCCAAGGTACAGCGGGCCCCTACAATGAGCAGTTCTTC
CDR3: CASSQGTAGPYNEQFF
size: -
J: TRBJ2-1
D: -
V: TRBV4-1

DNA: TGTGCCAGCAGCTCCAGGGGAATCTACGAGCAGTACTTC
CDR3: CASSSRGIYEQYF
size: few
J: TRBJ2-7
D: -
V: TRBV5-6

DNA: TGTGCCAGCAGCCTCTCAGGGGACGAGCAGTACTTC
CDR3: CASSLSGDEQYF
size: -
J: TRBJ2-7
D: -
V: TRBV5-6

DNA: TGCGCCAGCAGCTCGACGGGACAGGGAAATTCACCCCTCCACTTT
CDR3: CASSSTGQGNSPLHF
size: -
J: TRBJ1-6
D: TRBD1
V: TRBV5-1

DNA: TGTGCCAGCAGTCTAACCCCCGGGACTAGCGGAAGGGGTACGCAGTATTTT
CDR3: CASSLTPGTSGRGTQYF
size: few
J: TRBJ2-3
D: TRBD2
V: TRBV27

DNA: TGTGCCAGTAGTATTGGGACAGGGGGCGGTCAGCCCCAGCATTTT
CDR3: CASSIGTGGGQPQHF
size: few
J: TRBJ1-5
D: TRBD1
V: TRBV19

DNA: TGTGCCAGCAGCCTATCCGGGACAGGGGCCTACGAGCAGTACTTC
CDR3: CASSLSGTGAYEQYF
size: -
J: TRBJ2-7
D: TRBD1
V: TRBV7-9